Below, one T cell receptor (beta chain) is given with its context. These data come from a study of blood T cell repertoires in COVID-19. On the study more broadly: The study drew acute and convalescent COVID-19 samples from the United States, Italy and Spain. The cDNA or gDNA used as material had been derived from T cells, B-cell-depleted T cells, or PBMCs.

The CDR3 is 15 amino acids. J was trimmed by 7 bases and V by 4 bases; bases with no gene match: 3. The germline gives CDR1 LNHDA, CDR2 SQIVND (reference sequence). Original data processing: Estimates of nucleated cell counts were drawn from the amplification of reference gene primers. The method was immunoSEQ multiplex PCR; TCRdb's version includes in-frame clones alone and lacks a portion of them. V and J calls and clone size are as listed in that table; D and trimming were resolved from the DNA. The sample yields tens of thousands of clones, over 70% seen once. This chain joins TRBV19 and TRBJ1-6, with 11 bases matching TRBD1. Sequenced material: peripheral blood. This receptor was obtained from a man older than 75 with active or convalescent COVID-19. CDR3 sequence reads: CASSRTGGENSPLHF. CDR3 bases: TGTGCCAGTAGTAGGACAGGGGGCGAGAATTCACCCCTCCACTTT.